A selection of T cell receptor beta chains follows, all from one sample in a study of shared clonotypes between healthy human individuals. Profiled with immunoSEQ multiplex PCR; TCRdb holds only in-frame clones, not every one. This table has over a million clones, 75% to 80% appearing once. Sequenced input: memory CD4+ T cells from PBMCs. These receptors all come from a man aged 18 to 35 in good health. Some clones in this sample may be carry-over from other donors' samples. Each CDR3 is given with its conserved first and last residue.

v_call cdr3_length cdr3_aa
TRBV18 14 CASSPRGPKDEQYF
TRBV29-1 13 CSVYTSGINEQFF
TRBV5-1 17 CASSIRGLAGLTDTQYF
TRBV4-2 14 CASSQEWWGNTQYF
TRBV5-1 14 CASSPTQRSETQYF
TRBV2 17 CASSTSTGTPFTDTQYF
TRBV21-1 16 CASSRYNTGLTGELFF
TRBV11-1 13 CASSNDRNEKLFF
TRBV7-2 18 CASSPTLGWASGYTEAFF
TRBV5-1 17 CASSLGHGTSNTGELFF
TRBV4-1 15 CASSQDWGEIYGYTF
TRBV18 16 CASSPRVDRTVNEQFF
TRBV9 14 CASSSGSLPTEAFF
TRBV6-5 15 CASSYGQGKNQPQHF
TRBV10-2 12 CASSADGETQYF
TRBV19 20 CASSMGWGFHPRSGANVLTF
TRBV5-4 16 CASTTLAGGWGDTQYF
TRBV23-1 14 CASRERGPNEKLFF
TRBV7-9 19 CASSLALSRLAGPYNEQFF
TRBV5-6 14 CASSQQGSNQPQHF
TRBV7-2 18 CASSTQGLAGGLYNEQFF
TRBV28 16 CASSLLSGQGRETQYF
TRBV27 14 CASSRRISNQPQHF
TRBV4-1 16 CASSPLPGQGDEKLFF
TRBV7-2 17 CASSTSTSGGNTGELFF
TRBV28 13 CASSAPNTGELFF
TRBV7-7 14 CASSSDSAADTQYF
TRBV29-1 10 CSVGEEEAFF
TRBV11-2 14 CASRPGRNNEKLFF
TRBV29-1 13 CSVGTGGNTEAFF
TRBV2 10 CASSRGTQLF
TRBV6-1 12 CASIVTAGPQYF
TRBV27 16 CASSLATGTANEKLFF
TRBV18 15 CAGSKGTGGQETQYF
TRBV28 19 CASSLGLTKRERSYNEQFF
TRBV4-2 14 CASSQDVGMETQYF
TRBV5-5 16 CASSLGSSGNNQPQHF
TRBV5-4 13 CASSLTSTDTQYF
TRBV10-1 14 CASSDGRRGNEQFF
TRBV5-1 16 CASSLSRAMSTGELFF
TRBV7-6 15 CASSLGANSNQPQHF
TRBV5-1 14 CASSSGQPNQPQHF
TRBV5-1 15 CASSLQGIHTGELFF
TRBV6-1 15 CASSVTTGGGQPQHF
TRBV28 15 CASRTGLSSYNEQFF
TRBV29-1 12 CSAGEGDQPQHF
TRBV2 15 CASSQGLVAQETQYF
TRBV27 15 CASRPARAFSYGYTF
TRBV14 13 CASSQRELETQYF
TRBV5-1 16 CASSPVSDRLSYEQYF
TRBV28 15 CASSLPNRGPYEQYF
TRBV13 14 CASSSIGTQETQYF
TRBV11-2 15 CASSLTGPPGDTQYF
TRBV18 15 CASSPLGPPDEKLFF
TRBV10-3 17 CAISGPRGGYDTGELFF
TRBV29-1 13 CSAMGASQETQYF
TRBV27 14 CASSPDRGGQPQHF
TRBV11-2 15 CASSLWDRATDTQYF
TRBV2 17 CASSEFRAGGSYNEQFF